Presented here are 15 T cell receptor beta chains from one specimen sequenced in a study of shared T cell receptors in the human thymus. TCRdb's copy holds only in-frame clones and misses some; the assay was immunoSEQ multiplex PCR. The sample holds some 760,000 clones, approximately 85% seen once. The same data also contributed to another study, on human thymus T cells.

Source material: thymocytes. Receptors were obtained from a girl younger than two with a congenital heart defect.

The chain couples TRBV19 to TRBJ1-1; maybe TRBD1 (6 bases). V was shortened by 3 bases and J by 1 base, with 18 bases between the two germline ends. Per germline, CDR1 LNHDA and CDR2 SQIVND (reference sequence). The CDR3 has 17 residues. The CDR3 DNA sequence: TGTGCCAGTAGTATTATTTCCCAGGGGCGGAAGAACACTGAAGCTTTCTTT. Amino acid sequence: CASSIISQGRKNTEAFF.

This chain connects TRBV5-6 to TRBJ2-1, with D unresolved. Germline V gene data show CDR1 as SGHDT and CDR2 as YYEEEE. This CDR3 is built from 14 residues. The V end lost 7 bases, the J end lost 4 bases, and 15 bases lay between the germline ends. This CDR3 is CASSYAPLYNEQFF. CDR3 coding DNA: TGTGCCAGCTCCTATGCACCTCTGTACAATGAGCAGTTCTTC.

V gene TRBV7-2 combines with J gene TRBJ2-1, with a possible D match to TRBD2 (7 bases). The germline V gene encodes CDR1 SGHTA and CDR2 FQGNSA. V was trimmed by 2 bases and J by 6 bases, leaving 11 bases between them. The CDR3 loop spans 14 amino acids. DNA for the CDR3: TGTGCCAGCAGCTTACAAGGGGGGGCCAATGAGCAGTTCTTC. This codes for CASSLQGGANEQFF.

This clone was observed once. J is TRBJ2-7 and V is TRBV5-1, with TRBD2 matching over 8 bases. Unmatched junction bases numbered 17, after V lost 6 bases and J lost 3 bases. Germline CDR1 SGHRS, CDR2 YFSETQ. The CDR3 loop spans 17 amino acids. Here the CDR3 DNA reads TGCGCCAGCACTCCGACTAAGCGGGGGCCCTACTTCTACGAGCAGTACTTC. The encoded protein is CASTPTKRGPYFYEQYF. Full variable domain (rest looked up from reference TRBV5-1 and TRBJ2-7): KAGVTQTPRYLIKTRGQQVTLSCSPISGHRSVSWYQQTPGQGLQFLFEYFSETQRNKGNFPGRFSGRQFSNSRSEMNVSTLELGDSALYLCASTPTKRGPYFYEQYFGPGTRLTVT.

The V call is TRBV27, the J call TRBJ2-2, with 13 bases that match TRBD2. J gave up 7 bases and V 7 bases, and 3 bases lay outside the gene matches. From germline, CDR1 is MNHEY and CDR2 SMNVEV (reference sequence). The CDR3 totals 14 residues. CDR3 bases: TGTGCCAGCAAAACTAGCGGGGGGGGCGGGGAGCTGTTTTTT. The encoded protein is CASKTSGGGGELFF.

J is TRBJ1-1 and V is TRBV4-1, with D possibly matching TRBD1 (5 bases). Germline CDR1 and CDR2: MGHRA and YSYEKL. The CDR3 consists of 13 residues. The V gene lost 0 bases and the J gene lost 13 bases, with 15 bases spanning the gap. Written as DNA, the CDR3 is TGCGCCAGCAGCCAAGAGTTTCGGTGGGGGGGTTTCTTT. Amino acid sequence: CASSQEFRWGGFF.

The chain has TRBV9 and TRBJ1-6; the match to TRBD1 covers 8 bases. V dropped 4 bases and J dropped 7; count of bases not matched to a gene: 7. In germline, CDR1 is SGDLS, CDR2 YYNGEE. This CDR3 comprises 15 residues. CDR3 residues: CASSTDRVENSPLHF. For the CDR3, the DNA is TGTGCCAGCAGCACGGACAGGGTAGAAAATTCACCCCTCCACTTT.

Only one count was recorded for this clone. The chain links TRBV27 to TRBJ2-1; D not resolved. This CDR3 is built from 16 residues. The V gene lost 0 bases and the J gene lost 4 bases, with 13 bases spanning the gap. Germline V gives CDR1 MNHEY, CDR2 SMNVEV (reference sequence). The DNA of the CDR3 is TGTGCCAGCAGTTTATCGCGGTCCACGAGGTACAATGAGCAGTTCTTC. Its protein is CASSLSRSTRYNEQFF.

The chain links TRBV5-5 to TRBJ2-7, with a tentative D call TRBD1 (7 bases). This CDR3 has 15 amino acids. Trimming took 0 bases from V and 3 from J, leaving 13 bases between them. The germline V gene encodes CDR1 SGHKS and CDR2 YYEKEE (reference sequence). CDR3 sequence: CASSLARQGGYEQYF. The CDR3 DNA reads as TGTGCCAGCAGCTTGGCGAGGCAGGGGGGCTACGAGCAGTACTTC.

J is TRBJ2-5 and V is TRBV28; D remains unclear. The V end lost 6 bases, the J end lost 0 bases, and 20 bases lay between the germline ends. Germline values: CDR1 MDHEN, CDR2 SYDVKM. This CDR3 contains 17 residues. CDR3 nucleotides: TGTGCCAGCAGCCAAAACCCCCTCAAACTGTACCAAGAGACCCAGTACTTC. It translates to CASSQNPLKLYQETQYF.

The CDR3 nucleotides are TGTGCCAGCAGCGTAGACCGGGGGGGAGAAGGCTACACCTTC. Translated, it gives CASSVDRGGEGYTF. The chain uses TRBV9 and TRBJ1-2, with D possibly TRBD1 on 5 matching bases. The germline gives CDR1 SGDLS, CDR2 YYNGEE. The CDR3 consists of 14 residues. Trimming pared 0 bases from V and 8 bases from J, leaving 14 bases between.

The V gene is TRBV28, the J gene TRBJ1-2; 7 bases line up with TRBD1. Germline V CDR1 and CDR2: MDHEN, SYDVKM. This CDR3 is built from 16 residues. The V and J ends lost 5 bases and 2 bases, in that order; junction bases with no gene match: 11. The CDR3 reads CASSGAPGQRNYGYTF. CDR3 DNA: TGTGCCAGCAGTGGGGCTCCGGGACAGAGAAACTATGGCTACACCTTC.

This sequence joins TRBV2 and TRBJ2-3, with TRBD2 identical over 7 bases. CDR1 and CDR2 (germline): SNHLY, FYNNEI. V was pared by 4 bases and J by 6 bases, with 10 bases of the junction left unmatched. This CDR3 is 15 amino acids long. Written as DNA, the CDR3 is TGTGCCAGCAGTGCCTCCCGCGGGGGAAGGGATACGCAGTATTTT. This encodes CASSASRGGRDTQYF.

The V gene is TRBV4-1, the J gene TRBJ2-3; 8 bases are shared with TRBD1. The CDR3 is made up of 20 amino acids. V lost 4 bases to trimming and J lost 2 bases; unmatched junction nucleotides: 20. Germline V gene sequence: CDR1 MGHRA, CDR2 YSYEKL. CDR3: CASSRVGDFIVGQVTDTQYF. The DNA of the CDR3 is TGCGCCAGCAGCCGCGTCGGTGATTTCATCGTGGGACAGGTCACAGATACGCAGTATTTT.

The V call is TRBV5-5, the J call TRBJ2-2; no firm D call. Trimming pared 3 bases from V and 4 bases from J, leaving 13 bases between. CDR1 is SGHKS and CDR2 is YYEKEE in the germline V gene (reference sequence). This CDR3 has 15 amino acids. DNA for the CDR3: TGTGCCAGCAGCTCTTTTGTGGCCGCCACCGGGGAGCTGTTTTTT. Translating gives CASSSFVAATGELFF.